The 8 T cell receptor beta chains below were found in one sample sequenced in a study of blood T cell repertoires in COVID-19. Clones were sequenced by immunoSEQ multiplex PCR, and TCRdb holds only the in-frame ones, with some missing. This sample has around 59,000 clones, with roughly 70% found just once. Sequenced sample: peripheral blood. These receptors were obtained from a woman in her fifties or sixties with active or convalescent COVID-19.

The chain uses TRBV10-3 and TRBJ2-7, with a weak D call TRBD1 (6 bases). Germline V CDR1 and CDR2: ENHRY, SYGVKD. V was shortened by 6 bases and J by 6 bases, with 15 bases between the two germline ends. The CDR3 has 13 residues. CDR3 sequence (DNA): TGTGCCATCAGAGCGACAGGTTTGGGCGAGCAGTACTTC. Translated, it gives CAIRATGLGEQYF.

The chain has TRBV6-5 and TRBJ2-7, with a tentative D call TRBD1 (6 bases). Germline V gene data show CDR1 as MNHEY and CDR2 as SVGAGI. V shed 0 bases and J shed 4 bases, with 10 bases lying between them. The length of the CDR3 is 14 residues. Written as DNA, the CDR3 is TGTGCCAGCAGTTACTCTTGGGACAATTACGAGCAGTACTTC. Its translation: CASSYSWDNYEQYF.

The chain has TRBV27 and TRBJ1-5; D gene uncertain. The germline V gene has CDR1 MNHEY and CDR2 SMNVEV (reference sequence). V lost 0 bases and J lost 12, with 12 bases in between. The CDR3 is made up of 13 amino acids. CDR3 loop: CASSLSYGVVQHF. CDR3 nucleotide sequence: TGTGCCAGCAGTTTATCTTACGGGGTGGTCCAGCATTTT.

CDR3 bases: TGTGCCAGCAGTGGACAGGGGAAAGGGGGGAATGAGCAGTTCTTC. Protein sequence: CASSGQGKGGNEQFF. This chain uses TRBV9 with TRBJ2-1, with 9 bases lining up with TRBD1. Looked up from germline, CDR1 is SGDLS and CDR2 is YYNGEE. CDR3 length equals 15 residues. V gave up 5 bases and J gave up 7 bases; unmatched junction bases: 10.

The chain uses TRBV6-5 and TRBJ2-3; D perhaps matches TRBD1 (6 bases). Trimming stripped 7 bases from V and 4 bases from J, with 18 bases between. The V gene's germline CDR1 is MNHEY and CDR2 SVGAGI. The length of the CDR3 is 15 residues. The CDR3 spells CASTLQGQGSDTQYF. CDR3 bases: TGTGCCAGCACCTTGCAAGGCCAGGGGTCAGATACGCAGTATTTT.

The CDR3 DNA is TGCGCCAGCAGGTCTTGGGACAGCGATCAGCCCCAGCATTTT. Its protein is CASRSWDSDQPQHF. The chain carries TRBV10-2 and TRBJ1-5; TRBD1 aligns across 7 bases. The junction had 7 bases not matched to a gene; V was cut back by 6 bases and J by 5 bases. Germline loops: CDR1 WSHSY, CDR2 SAAADI. This CDR3 is 14 amino acids long.

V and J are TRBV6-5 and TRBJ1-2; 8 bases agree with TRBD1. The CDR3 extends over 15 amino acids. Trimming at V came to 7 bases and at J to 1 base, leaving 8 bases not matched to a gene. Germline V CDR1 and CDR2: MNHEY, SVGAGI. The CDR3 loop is CASNLGQAFNYGYTF. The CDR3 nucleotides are TGTGCCAGCAACCTGGGACAGGCCTTTAACTATGGCTACACCTTC.

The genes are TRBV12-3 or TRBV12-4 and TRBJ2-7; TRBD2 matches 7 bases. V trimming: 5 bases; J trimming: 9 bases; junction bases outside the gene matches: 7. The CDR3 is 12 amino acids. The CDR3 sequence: CASSVTGGTQYF. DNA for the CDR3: TGTGCCAGCAGTGTCACCGGGGGGACGCAGTACTTC.